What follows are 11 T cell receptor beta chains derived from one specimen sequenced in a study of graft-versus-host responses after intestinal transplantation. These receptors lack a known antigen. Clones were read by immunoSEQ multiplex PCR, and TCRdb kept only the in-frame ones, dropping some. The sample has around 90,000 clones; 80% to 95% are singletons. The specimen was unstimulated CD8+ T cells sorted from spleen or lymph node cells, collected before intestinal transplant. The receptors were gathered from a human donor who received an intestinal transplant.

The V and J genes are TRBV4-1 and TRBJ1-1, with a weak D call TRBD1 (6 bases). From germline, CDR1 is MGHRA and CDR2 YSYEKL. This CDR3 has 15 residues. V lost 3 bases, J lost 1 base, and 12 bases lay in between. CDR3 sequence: CASSQVGTTNTEAFF. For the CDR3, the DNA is TGCGCCAGCAGCCAGGTCGGGACAACGAACACTGAAGCTTTCTTT.

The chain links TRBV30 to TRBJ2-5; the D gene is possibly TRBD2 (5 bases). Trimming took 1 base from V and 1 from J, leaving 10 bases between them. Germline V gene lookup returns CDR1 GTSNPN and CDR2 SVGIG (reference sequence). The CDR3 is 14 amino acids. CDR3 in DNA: TGTGCCTGGAGTGGTGACGGGGTCCAAGAGACCCAGTACTTC. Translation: CAWSGDGVQETQYF.

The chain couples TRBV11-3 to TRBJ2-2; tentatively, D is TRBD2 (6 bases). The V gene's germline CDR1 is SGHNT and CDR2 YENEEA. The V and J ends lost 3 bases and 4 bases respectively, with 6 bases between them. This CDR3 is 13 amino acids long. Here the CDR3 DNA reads TGTGCCAGCAGCTTCGGGGGCACCGGGGAGCTGTTTTTT. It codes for CASSFGGTGELFF.

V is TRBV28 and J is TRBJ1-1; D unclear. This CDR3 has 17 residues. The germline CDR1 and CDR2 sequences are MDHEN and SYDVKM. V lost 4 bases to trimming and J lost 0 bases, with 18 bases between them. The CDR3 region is CASSYVWEAAMNTEAFF. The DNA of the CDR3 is TGTGCCAGCAGTTATGTTTGGGAGGCAGCAATGAACACTGAAGCTTTCTTT.

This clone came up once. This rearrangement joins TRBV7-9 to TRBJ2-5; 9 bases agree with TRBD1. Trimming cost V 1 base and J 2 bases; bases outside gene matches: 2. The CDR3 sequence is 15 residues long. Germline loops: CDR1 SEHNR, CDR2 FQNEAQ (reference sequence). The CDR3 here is CASSLVGTGQETQYF. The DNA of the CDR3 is TGTGCCAGCAGCTTAGTTGGGACAGGGCAAGAGACCCAGTACTTC.

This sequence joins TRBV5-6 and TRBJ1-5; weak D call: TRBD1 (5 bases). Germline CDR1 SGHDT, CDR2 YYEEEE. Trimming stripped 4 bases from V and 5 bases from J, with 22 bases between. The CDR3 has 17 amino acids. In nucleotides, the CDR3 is TGTGCCAGCAGCCCCGCGAACCTCAGGGATACGGATCAGCCCCAGCATTTT. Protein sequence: CASSPANLRDTDQPQHF.

The CDR3 DNA reads TGTGCCTGGAGCCCGGGAGACACCATATATTTT. Protein product: CAWSPGDTIYF. The rearrangement uses TRBV30 and TRBJ1-3; D gene unclear. V lost 3 bases and J 8 bases, leaving 8 bases between the germline ends. The CDR3 loop spans 11 amino acids. Germline V lookup: CDR1 GTSNPN, CDR2 SVGIG (reference sequence).

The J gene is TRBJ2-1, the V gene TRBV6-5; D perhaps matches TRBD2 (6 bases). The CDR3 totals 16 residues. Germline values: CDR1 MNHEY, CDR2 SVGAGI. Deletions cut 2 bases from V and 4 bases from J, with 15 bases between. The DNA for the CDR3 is TGTGCCAGCAGTTACGGCACGGGAGCCCCTTACAATGAGCAGTTCTTC. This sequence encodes CASSYGTGAPYNEQFF.

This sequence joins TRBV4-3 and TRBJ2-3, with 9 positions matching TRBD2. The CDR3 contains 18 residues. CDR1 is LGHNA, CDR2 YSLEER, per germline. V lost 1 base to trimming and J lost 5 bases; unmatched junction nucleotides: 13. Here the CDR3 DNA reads TGCGCCAGCAGCCAAGTATACGGTCTGCGGGGGGGCGGAGATACGCAGTATTTT. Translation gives CASSQVYGLRGGGDTQYF.

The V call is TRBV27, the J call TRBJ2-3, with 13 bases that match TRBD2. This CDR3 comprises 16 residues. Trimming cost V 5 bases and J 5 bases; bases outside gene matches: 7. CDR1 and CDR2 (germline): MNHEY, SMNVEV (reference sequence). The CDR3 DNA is TGTGCCAGCAGTCGCATACTAGCGGGAGGGATAGATACGCAGTATTTT. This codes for CASSRILAGGIDTQYF.

The CDR3 loop is CASTDRENTGELFF. In DNA, the CDR3 is TGTGCCAGCACAGACAGGGAGAACACCGGGGAGCTGTTTTTT. V is TRBV9 and J is TRBJ2-2; 7 nucleotides match TRBD1. CDR1 SGDLS and CDR2 YYNGEE come from the germline V gene. The CDR3 loop spans 14 amino acids. Trimming took 6 bases from V and 1 from J; bases not matched to a gene: 3.